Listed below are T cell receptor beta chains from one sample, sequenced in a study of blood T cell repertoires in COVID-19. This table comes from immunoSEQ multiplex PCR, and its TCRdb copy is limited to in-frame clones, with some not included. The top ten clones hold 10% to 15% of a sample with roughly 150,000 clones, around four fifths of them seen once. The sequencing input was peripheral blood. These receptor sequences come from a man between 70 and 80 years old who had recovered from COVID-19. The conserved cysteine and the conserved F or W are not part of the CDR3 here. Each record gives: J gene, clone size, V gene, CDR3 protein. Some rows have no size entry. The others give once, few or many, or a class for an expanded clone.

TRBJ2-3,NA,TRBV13,ASSPRDNGGTQY
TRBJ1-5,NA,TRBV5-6,ASSLGQQGVGQPQH
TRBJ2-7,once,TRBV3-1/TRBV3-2,ASSQDGLYEQY
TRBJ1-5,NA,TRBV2,ASTRDSSNQPQH
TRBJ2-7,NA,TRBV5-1,ASSLDTGASYEQY
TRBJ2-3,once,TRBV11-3,ASSSQAGSTDTQY
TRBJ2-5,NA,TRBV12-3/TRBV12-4,ASSSRGVETQY
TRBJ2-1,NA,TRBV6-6,ASSRGGTSGSLEQF
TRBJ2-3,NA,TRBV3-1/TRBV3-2,ASSQGLVDTQY
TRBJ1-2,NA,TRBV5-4,ASSLSGGLYYGYT
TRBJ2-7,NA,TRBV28,ASSLGGGGATTYEQY
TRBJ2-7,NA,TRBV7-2,ASSLVGTSGSRYEQY
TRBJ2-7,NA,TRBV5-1,ASSLGAQSFYEQY
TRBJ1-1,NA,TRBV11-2,ASSFPGQGITEAF
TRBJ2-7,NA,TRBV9,ASSLELSSYEQY
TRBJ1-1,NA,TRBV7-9,ASSLQGAPEAF
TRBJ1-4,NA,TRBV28,ASSGGQVGDEKLF
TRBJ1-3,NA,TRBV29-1,SVAGGFGNTIY
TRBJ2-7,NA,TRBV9,ASSGGTGGNEQY
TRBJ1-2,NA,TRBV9,ASSSGQSPYGYT
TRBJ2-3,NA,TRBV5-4,ASSSLLAGVTDTQY
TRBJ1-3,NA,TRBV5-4,ASSPGTLVSGNTIY
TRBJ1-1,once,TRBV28,ASSLGRVSEAF
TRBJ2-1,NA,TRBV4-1,ASSQDVWREGNEQF
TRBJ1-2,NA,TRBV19,ASTIGTGAYGYT
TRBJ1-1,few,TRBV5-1,ASSSAGQGSTEAF
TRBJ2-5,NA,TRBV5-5,ASSPPDRKETQY
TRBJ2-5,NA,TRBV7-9,ASSFVGRTSRIQETQY
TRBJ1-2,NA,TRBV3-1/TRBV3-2,ASSQDTNYGYT
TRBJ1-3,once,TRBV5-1,ASSLGTGRNTIY
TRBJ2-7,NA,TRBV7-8,ASSPRQHSYEQY
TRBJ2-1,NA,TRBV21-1,ASPIAGGSYNEQF
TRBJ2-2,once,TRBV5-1,ASSLGQGATGELF
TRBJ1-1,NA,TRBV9,ASSVGPRNTEAF
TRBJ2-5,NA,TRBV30,AWGPREGEETQY
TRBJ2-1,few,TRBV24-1,ATSDFGQGGSNEQF
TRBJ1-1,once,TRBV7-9,ASSFEGTNTEAF
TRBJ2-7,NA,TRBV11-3,ASSFRGGREYEQY
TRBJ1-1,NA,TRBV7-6,ASSYTGNTEAF
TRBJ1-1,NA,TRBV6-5,ASSTQQINTEAF
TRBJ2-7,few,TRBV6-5,ASSYGTGANYEQY
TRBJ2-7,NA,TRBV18,ASSPAPLADYEQY
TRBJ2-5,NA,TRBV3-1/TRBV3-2,ASSQDRLLAGSETQY
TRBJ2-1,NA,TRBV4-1,ASSHAVREGRNNEQF
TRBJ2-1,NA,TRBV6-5,ASFREGQRNEQF